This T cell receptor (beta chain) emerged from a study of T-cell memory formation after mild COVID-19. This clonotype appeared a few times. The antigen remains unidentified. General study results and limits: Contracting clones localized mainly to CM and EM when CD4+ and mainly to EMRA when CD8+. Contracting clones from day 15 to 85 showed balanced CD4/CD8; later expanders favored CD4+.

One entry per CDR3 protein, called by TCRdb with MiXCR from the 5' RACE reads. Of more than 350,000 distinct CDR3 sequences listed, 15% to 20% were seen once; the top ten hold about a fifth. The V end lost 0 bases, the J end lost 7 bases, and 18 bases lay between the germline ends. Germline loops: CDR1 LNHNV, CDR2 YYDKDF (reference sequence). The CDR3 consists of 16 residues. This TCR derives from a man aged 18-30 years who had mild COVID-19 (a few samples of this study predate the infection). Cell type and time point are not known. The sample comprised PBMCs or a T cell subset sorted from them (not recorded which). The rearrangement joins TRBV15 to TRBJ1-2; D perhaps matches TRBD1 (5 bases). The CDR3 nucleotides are TGTGCCACCAGCAGAGATCGCGGGGGGGACGTATCTGGCTACACCTTC. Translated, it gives CATSRDRGGDVSGYTF.